The table lists the clone carrying this TCR beta chain with a few counts. PCR amplification relied on 60 Vbeta primers (plus 13 Jbeta primers). Generated by immunoSEQ multiplex PCR, the TCRdb table keeps only in-frame clones and is missing some. Of around 91,000 clones in the sample, about two thirds were seen once. The record originates from a study of cytomegalovirus exposure and HLA in healthy donors. The ends were cut back, 0 bases at V and 4 bases at J, with 9 bases in the middle. In germline, CDR1 is LNHDA, CDR2 SQIVND (reference sequence). CDR3 length: 14 residues. The chain joins TRBV19 to TRBJ1-2; D might be TRBD1 (5 bases). The sequence came from a human donor in good health. Sequencing used PBMCs. The CDR3: CASSIDPRVYGYTF. The CDR3 coding sequence is TGTGCCAGTAGTATAGATCCCAGGGTCTATGGCTACACCTTC.